These 11 T cell receptor beta chains share one sample of origin, sequenced in a study of cytomegalovirus exposure and HLA in healthy donors (dated by TCRdb to 2017 to 2019). Libraries were built with the immunoSEQ multiplex PCR assay. A mixture of 60 forward primers for TCR Vbeta segments and 13 reverse primers for TCR Jbeta segments was used in the multiplex PCR. The table comes from immuneACCESS by way of TCRdb, which keeps in-frame sequences with V and J called. Part of the clones is missing from these tables; in studies checked, under half for an unresolved V gene and the rest for unknown reasons. For this sample there are 100,000 or so clones; over 65% appear just once. Roughly 8% of the sample lies in the top ten. Sequences were obtained from PBMCs. Receptor source: a middle-aged man in good health and CMV-seropositive.

This clone showed up just once. CDR3 DNA: TGTGCCACCAGCAGGGCATTCCCTCGCTCCTACAATGAGCAGTTCTTC. Protein product: CATSRAFPRSYNEQFF. The chain uses TRBV15 and TRBJ2-1; D call uncertain. V lost 3 bases, J lost 0 bases, and 12 bases lay in between. The germline V gene encodes CDR1 LNHNV and CDR2 YYDKDF (reference sequence). The CDR3 has 16 residues.

This chain connects TRBV2 to TRBJ2-2, with 7 bases identical to TRBD1. Germline lookup yields CDR1 SNHLY and CDR2 FYNNEI. Trimming at V came to 5 bases and at J to 11 bases, leaving 5 bases not matched to a gene. The CDR3 is 12 amino acids. CDR3 loop: CASSQQGFELFF. The CDR3, as DNA: TGTGCCAGCAGTCAACAGGGGTTTGAGCTGTTTTTT.

The chain joins TRBV10-1 to TRBJ2-7, with D possibly matching TRBD2 (6 bases). This CDR3 comprises 14 residues. Germline-derived CDR1 and CDR2 are WNHNN and SYGVQD (reference sequence). V gave up 3 bases and J gave up 2 bases, with 11 bases separating them. The CDR3 coding sequence is TGCGCCAGCAGTGACCAGCGGGCCGCCTACGAGCAGTACTTC. Amino acid sequence: CASSDQRAAYEQYF.

This chain joins TRBV5-4 and TRBJ2-5; TRBD2 agrees at 10 bases. The better agreement between TRBJ2-7 and the DNA end casts doubt on the J call. The CDR3 length is 15 residues. Germline CDR1 reads SGHNT; CDR2 reads YYREEE (reference sequence). This CDR3 is CASSLEPGLAYEQYF. The CDR3 DNA reads TGTGCCAGCAGCTTGGAACCGGGACTAGCGTACGAGCAGTACTTC.

This clone was detected only a few times. This sequence joins TRBV30 and TRBJ1-2, with 7 bases that match TRBD1. This CDR3 contains 13 residues. In germline, CDR1 is GTSNPN, CDR2 SVGIG (reference sequence). The junction had 3 bases not matched to a gene; V was cut back by 2 bases and J by 3 bases. The CDR3: CAWSRQGDYGYTF. CDR3 sequence (DNA): TGTGCCTGGAGTAGACAGGGTGACTATGGCTACACCTTC.

The chain links TRBV6-4 to TRBJ2-3, with 10 bases matching TRBD1. Germline trimming cut 2 bases from V and 3 bases from J; bases unmatched to any gene: 2. The CDR3 spans 15 residues. Germline V CDR1 and CDR2: MRHNA, SNTAGT. The CDR3 nucleotides are TGTGCCAGCAGTGACAGGACAGGGGGTACAGATACGCAGTATTTT. Encoded protein: CASSDRTGGTDTQYF.

The rearrangement uses TRBV7-2 and TRBJ2-4, with TRBD1 matching over 7 bases. The germline CDR1 and CDR2 sequences are SGHTA and FQGNSA. The CDR3 contains 16 residues. The ends lost 5 bases at V and 0 bases at J; junction bases unmatched: 7. CDR3 residues: CASSRGQQLAKNIQYF. CDR3 in DNA: TGTGCCAGCAGCCGGGGACAGCAACTAGCCAAAAACATTCAGTACTTC.

The V gene is TRBV13, the J gene TRBJ2-2; 7 bases align to TRBD2. CDR3 length: 14 residues. The germline gives CDR1 PRHDT, CDR2 FYEKMQ (reference sequence). Trimming cost V 4 bases and J 3 bases; bases outside gene matches: 2. This CDR3 reads CASSYREDTGELFF. CDR3 coding DNA: TGTGCCAGCAGCTACCGGGAGGACACCGGGGAGCTGTTTTTT.

This chain connects TRBV10-3 to TRBJ1-1; 9 bases align to TRBD1. The CDR3 spans 14 residues. Germline trimming cut 7 bases from V and 4 bases from J; bases unmatched to any gene: 7. From germline, CDR1 is ENHRY and CDR2 SYGVKD. The DNA for the CDR3 is TGTGCCATCACTTCCAGGACAGGGGCCACTGAAGCTTTCTTT. It yields the protein CAITSRTGATEAFF.

This clone was observed once. The CDR3: CASMKGQGSYEQYF. CDR3 DNA: TGCGCCAGCATGAAGGGACAGGGGAGCTACGAGCAGTACTTC. The chain combines TRBV10-1 with TRBJ2-7; 10 bases agree with TRBD1. CDR1 is WNHNN, CDR2 SYGVQD, per germline (reference sequence). This CDR3 comprises 14 residues. J lost 3 bases, V lost 7 bases, and 6 bases had no gene match.

DNA of the CDR3: TGTGCCAGCAGCCGAGGACAGGGGTCCGGGGAGCTGTTTTTT. Translated: CASSRGQGSGELFF. The chain recombines TRBV7-9 with TRBJ2-2; TRBD1 matches 9 bases. This CDR3 comprises 14 residues. J gave up 6 bases and V 5 bases, and 4 bases lay outside the gene matches. From germline, CDR1 is SEHNR and CDR2 FQNEAQ (reference sequence).